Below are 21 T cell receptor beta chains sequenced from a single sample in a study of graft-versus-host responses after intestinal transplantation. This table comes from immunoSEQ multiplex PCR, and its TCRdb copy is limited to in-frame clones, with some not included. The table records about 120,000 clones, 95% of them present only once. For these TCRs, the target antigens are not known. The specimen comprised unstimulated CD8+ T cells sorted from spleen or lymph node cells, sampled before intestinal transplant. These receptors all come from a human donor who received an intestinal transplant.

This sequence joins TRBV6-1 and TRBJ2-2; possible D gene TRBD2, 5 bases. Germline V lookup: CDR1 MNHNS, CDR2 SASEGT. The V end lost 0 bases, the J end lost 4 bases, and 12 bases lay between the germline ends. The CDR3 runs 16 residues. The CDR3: CASSEARGGGTGELFF. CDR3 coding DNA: TGTGCCAGCAGTGAAGCGAGAGGCGGAGGCACCGGGGAGCTGTTTTTT.

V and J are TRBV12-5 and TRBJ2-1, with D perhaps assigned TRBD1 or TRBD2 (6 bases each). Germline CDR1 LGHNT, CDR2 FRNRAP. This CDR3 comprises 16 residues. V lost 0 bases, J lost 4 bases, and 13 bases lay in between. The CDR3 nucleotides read TGTGCTAGTGGTTTGGTAAGGGGGGAGGTATACAATGAGCAGTTCTTC. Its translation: CASGLVRGEVYNEQFF.

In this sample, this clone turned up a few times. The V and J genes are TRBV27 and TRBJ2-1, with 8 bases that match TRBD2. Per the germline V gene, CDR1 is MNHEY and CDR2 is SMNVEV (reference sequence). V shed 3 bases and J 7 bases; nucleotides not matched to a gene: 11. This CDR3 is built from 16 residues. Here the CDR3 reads CASSFEAGDAGNEQFF. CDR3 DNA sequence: TGTGCCAGCAGTTTTGAAGCGGGAGATGCTGGGAATGAGCAGTTCTTC.

The CDR3 nucleotides read TGTGCCAGCAGTTCTATTATGACAGGAAACACCGGGGAGCTGTTTTTT. This encodes CASSSIMTGNTGELFF. The V and J genes are TRBV6-5 and TRBJ2-2; D may be TRBD1 (6 bases). Germline values: CDR1 MNHEY, CDR2 SVGAGI. V lost 4 bases and J lost 2, with 14 bases in between. CDR3 length: 16 amino acids.

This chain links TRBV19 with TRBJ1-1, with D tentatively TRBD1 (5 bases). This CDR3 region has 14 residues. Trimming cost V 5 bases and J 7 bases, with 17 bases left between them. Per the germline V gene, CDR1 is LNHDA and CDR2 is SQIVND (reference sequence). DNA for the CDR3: TGTGCCAGTAGTTCATCCCGGGACGCCTTTGAAGCTTTCTTT. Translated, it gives CASSSSRDAFEAFF.

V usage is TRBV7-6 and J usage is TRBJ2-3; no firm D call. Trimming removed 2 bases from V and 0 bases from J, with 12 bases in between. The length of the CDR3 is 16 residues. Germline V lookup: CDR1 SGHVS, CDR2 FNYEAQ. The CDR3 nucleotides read TGTGCCAGCAGCTTAAGTGCCTTAAAGAGCACAGATACGCAGTATTTT. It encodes CASSLSALKSTDTQYF.

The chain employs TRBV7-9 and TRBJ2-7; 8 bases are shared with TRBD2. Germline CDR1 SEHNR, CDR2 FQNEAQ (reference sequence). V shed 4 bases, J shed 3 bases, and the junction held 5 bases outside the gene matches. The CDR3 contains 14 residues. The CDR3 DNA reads TGTGCCAGCAGCTCAGAGCGGGGGATCTACGAGCAGTACTTC. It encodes CASSSERGIYEQYF.

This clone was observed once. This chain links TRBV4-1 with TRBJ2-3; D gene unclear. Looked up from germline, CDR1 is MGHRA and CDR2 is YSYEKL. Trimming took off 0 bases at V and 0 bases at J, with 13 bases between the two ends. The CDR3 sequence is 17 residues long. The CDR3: CASSQDAFLDSTDTQYF. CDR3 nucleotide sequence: TGCGCCAGCAGCCAAGATGCCTTCCTAGATAGCACAGATACGCAGTATTTT.

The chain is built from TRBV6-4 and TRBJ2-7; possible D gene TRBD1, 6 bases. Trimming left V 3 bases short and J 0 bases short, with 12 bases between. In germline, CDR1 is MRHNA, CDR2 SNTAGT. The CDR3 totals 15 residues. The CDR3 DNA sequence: TGTGCCAGCAGTGAGGGGGCGTTCGGCTCCTACGAGCAGTACTTC. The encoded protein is CASSEGAFGSYEQYF.

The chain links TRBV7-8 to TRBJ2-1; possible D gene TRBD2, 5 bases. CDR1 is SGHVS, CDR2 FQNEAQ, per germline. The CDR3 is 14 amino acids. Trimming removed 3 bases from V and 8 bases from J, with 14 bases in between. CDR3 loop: CASSLYEGGDEQFF. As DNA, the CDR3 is TGTGCCAGCAGCTTGTATGAGGGCGGCGATGAGCAGTTCTTC.

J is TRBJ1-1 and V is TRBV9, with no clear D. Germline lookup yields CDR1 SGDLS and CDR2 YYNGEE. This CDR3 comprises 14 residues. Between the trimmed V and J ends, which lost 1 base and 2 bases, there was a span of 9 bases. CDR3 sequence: CASSVWDGNTEAFF. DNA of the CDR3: TGTGCCAGCAGCGTATGGGATGGAAACACTGAAGCTTTCTTT.

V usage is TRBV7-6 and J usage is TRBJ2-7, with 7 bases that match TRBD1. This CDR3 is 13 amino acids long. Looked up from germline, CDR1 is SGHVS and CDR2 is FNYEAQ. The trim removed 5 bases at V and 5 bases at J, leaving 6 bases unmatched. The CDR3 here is CASSITGVHEQYF. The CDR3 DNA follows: TGTGCCAGCAGCATTACAGGGGTCCACGAGCAGTACTTC.

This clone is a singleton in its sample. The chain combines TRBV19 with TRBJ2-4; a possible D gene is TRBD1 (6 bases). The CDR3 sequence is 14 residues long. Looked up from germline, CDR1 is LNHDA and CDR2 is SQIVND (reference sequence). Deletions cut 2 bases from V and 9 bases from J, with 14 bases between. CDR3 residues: CASSISGDRGIQYF. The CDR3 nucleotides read TGTGCCAGTAGTATATCAGGGGACCGGGGCATTCAGTACTTC.

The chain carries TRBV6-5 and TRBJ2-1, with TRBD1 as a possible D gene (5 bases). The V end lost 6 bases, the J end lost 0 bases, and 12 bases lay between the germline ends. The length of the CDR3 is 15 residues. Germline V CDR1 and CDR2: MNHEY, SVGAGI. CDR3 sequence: CASRETESSYNEQFF. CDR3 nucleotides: TGTGCCAGCAGAGAGACAGAGAGCTCCTACAATGAGCAGTTCTTC.

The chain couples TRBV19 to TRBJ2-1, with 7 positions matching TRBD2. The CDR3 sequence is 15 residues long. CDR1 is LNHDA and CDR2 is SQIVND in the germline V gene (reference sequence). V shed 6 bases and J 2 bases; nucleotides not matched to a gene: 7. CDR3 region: CASSRSSGPYNEQFF. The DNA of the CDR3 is TGTGCCAGTAGCCGAAGTAGCGGGCCCTACAATGAGCAGTTCTTC. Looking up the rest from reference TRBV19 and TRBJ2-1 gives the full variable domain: DGGITQSPKYLFRKEGQNVTLSCEQNLNHDAMYWYRQDPGQGLRLIYYSQIVNDFQKGDIAEGYSVSREKKESFPLTVTSAQKNPTAFYLCASSRSSGPYNEQFFGPGTRLTVL.

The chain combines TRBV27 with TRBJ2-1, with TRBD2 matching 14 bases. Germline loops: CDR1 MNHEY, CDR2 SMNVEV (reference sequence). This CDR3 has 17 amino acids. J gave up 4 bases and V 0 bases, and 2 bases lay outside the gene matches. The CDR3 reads CASSLSGLAGEYNEQFF. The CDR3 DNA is TGTGCCAGCAGTTTATCGGGACTAGCGGGAGAATACAATGAGCAGTTCTTC.

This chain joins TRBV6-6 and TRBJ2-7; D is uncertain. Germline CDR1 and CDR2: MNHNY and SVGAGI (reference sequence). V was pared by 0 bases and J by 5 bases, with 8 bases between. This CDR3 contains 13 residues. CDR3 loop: CASSYSMGNEQYF. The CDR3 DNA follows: TGTGCCAGCAGTTACTCCATGGGTAACGAGCAGTACTTC.

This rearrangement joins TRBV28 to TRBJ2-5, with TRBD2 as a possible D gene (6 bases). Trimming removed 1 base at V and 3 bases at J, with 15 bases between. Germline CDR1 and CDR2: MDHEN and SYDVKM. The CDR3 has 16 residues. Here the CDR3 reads CASSLLGLGEEETQYF. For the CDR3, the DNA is TGTGCCAGCAGTTTATTGGGGTTGGGGGAGGAAGAGACCCAGTACTTC.

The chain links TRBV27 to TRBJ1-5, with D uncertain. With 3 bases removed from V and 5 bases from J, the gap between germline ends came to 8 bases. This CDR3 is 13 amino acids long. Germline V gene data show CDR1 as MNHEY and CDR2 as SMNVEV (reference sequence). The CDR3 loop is CASSLGWHQPQHF. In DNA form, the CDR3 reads TGTGCCAGCAGTTTGGGGTGGCATCAGCCCCAGCATTTT.

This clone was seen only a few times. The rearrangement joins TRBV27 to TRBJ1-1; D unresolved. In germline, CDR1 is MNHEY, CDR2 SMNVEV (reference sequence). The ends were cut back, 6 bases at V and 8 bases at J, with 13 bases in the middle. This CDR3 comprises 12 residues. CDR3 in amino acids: CASSFTREEAFF. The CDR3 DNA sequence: TGTGCCAGCAGCTTCACACGCGAAGAAGCTTTCTTT.

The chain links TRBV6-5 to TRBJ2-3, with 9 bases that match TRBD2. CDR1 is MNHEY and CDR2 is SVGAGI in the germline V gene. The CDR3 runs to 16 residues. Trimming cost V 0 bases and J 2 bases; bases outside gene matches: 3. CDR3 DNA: TGTGCCAGCAGTTACTCAGCGGGAGGTCACACAGATACGCAGTATTTT. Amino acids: CASSYSAGGHTDTQYF.